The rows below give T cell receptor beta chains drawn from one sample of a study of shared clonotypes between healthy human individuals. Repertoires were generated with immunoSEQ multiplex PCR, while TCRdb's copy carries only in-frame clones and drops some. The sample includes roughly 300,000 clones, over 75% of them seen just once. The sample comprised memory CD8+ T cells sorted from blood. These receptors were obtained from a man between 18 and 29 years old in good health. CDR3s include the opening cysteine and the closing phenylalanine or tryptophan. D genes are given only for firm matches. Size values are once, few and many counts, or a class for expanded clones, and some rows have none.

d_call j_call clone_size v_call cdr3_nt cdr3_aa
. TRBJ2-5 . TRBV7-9 TGTGCCAGCAGCGGAGGAGGGGAGGAGTTGCAAGAGACCCAGTACTTC CASSGGGEELQETQYF
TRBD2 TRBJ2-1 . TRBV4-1 TGCGCCAGCAGCCAGAGACTAGCGGAGACCTACAATGAGCAGTTCTTC CASSQRLAETYNEQFF
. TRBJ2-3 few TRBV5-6 TGTGCCAGCAGCCCAGAAGCGGTTAGCACAGATACGCAGTATTTT CASSPEAVSTDTQYF
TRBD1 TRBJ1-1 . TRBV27 TGTGCCAGCAGCTTAAAAACAGGGGGGGGGACTGAAGCTTTCTTT CASSLKTGGGTEAFF
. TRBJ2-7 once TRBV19 TGTGCCAGTAGTATAAGAGGCAGCTCCTACGAGCAGTACTTC CASSIRGSSYEQYF
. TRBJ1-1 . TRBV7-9 TGTGCCAGCAGCTTGAGCAAGGGGGGCACTGAAGCTTTCTTT CASSLSKGGTEAFF
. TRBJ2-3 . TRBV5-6 TGTGCCAGCAGCTTGGAGGCTAGCGGCACAGATACGCAGTATTTT CASSLEASGTDTQYF
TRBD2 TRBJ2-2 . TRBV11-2 TGTGCCAGCCCCTCGGGCGGGAGAGTTTCCGCCGCCGGGGAGCTGTTTTTT CASPSGGRVSAAGELFF
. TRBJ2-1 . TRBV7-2 TGTGCCAGCAGCCAGGGGGGGTACAATGAGCAGTTCTTC CASSQGGYNEQFF
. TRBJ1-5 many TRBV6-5 TGTGCCAGCAGTTTTGGACCCAATCAGCCCCAGCATTTT CASSFGPNQPQHF
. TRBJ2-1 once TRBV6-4 TGTGCCAGCAGAGGACTGAACAATGAGCAGTTCTTC CASRGLNNEQFF
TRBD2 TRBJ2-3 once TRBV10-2 TGCGCCAGCAGTGGTCTAGCGGGAGATACGCAGTATTTT CASSGLAGDTQYF
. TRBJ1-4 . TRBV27 TGTGCCAGCAGATCCGGCTTTGGGACCCTTAATGAAAAACTGTTTTTT CASRSGFGTLNEKLFF
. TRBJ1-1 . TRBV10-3 TGTGCCATCAGTGAGTCAACAGGGTTTAACACTGAAGCTTTCTTT CAISESTGFNTEAFF
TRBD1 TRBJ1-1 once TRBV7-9 TGTGCCAGCAGCAGGGGGCTCGTTGAAGCTTTCTTT CASSRGLVEAFF
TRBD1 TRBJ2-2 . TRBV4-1 TGCGCCAGCAGCCAAGATCTAGGGACAGGGAACACCGGGGAGCTGTTTTTT CASSQDLGTGNTGELFF
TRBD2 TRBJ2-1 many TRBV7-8 TGTGCCAGCAGCACGGGACTAGCGGGTGCCGGATTGCACAATGAGCAGTTCTTC CASSTGLAGAGLHNEQFF
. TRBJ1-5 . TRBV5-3 TGTGCCAGAATAGGAGATCAGCCCCAGCATTTT CARIGDQPQHF
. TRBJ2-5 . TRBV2 TGTGCCAGCAGTTCGGTCCCATCGGGGGAGACCCAGTACTTC CASSSVPSGETQYF
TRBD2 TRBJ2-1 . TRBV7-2 TGTGCCAGCAGAACCACTAGCGGGAGGGCCGGGGGACTGTTCTTC CASRTTSGRAGGLFF
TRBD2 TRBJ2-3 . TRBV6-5 TGTGCCAGCAGGGGAGGGGCCTCAGATACGCAGTATTTT CASRGGASDTQYF
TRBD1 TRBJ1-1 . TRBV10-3 TGTGCCATCAGACCGGGACAGGGGTTCACTGAAGCTTTCTTT CAIRPGQGFTEAFF
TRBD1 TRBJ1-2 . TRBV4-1 TGCGCCAGCAGCGAAATCACAGGGACAGGACTAGATGGCTACACCTTC CASSEITGTGLDGYTF
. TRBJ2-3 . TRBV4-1 TGCGCCAGCAGCCAACTAGAACTAGGTGTGAATACGCAGTATTTT CASSQLELGVNTQYF
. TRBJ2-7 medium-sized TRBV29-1 TGCAGCGTTGCAAGTGGCGAATACGAGCAGTACTTC CSVASGEYEQYF
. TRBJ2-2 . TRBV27 TGTGCCAGCAGTAGGGGATCCCCCGGGGAGCTGTTTTTT CASSRGSPGELFF
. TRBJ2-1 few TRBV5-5 TGTGCCAGCAGCCAACACCCGGGGAATGAGCAGTTCTTC CASSQHPGNEQFF
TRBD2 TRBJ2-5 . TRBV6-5 TGTGCCAGCAGTTACTCGCCGGGGGGACAAGAGACCCAGTACTTC CASSYSPGGQETQYF
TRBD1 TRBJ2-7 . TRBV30 TGTGCCTGGGCTCGGGACAGCTCCTACGAGCAGTACTTC CAWARDSSYEQYF
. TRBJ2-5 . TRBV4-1 TGCGCCAGCAGCCAAGACAATCACGGGGTGGAGACCCAGTACTTC CASSQDNHGVETQYF
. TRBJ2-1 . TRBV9 TGTGCCAGCAGCCCCAAGGGCGGCTGGCAGGTGGATGAGCAGTTCTTC CASSPKGGWQVDEQFF
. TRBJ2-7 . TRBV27 TGTGCCAGCAGACCCCAGGGGACCTACGAGCAGTACTTC CASRPQGTYEQYF
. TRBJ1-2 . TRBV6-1 TGTGCCAGCAGTGTCTCCGGCGGGGGAGGGCAAGGCTATGGCTACACCTTC CASSVSGGGGQGYGYTF
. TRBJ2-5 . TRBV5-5 TGTGCCAGCACCGCGGGTACCGCGGACTTGGAGAGAGAGACCCAGTACTTC CASTAGTADLERETQYF
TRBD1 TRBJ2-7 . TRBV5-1 TGCGCCAGCAGCCCCAGGGACAGGGAGAGACCCGAGCAGTACTTC CASSPRDRERPEQYF
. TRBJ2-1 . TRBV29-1 TGCAGCGTTGAAGTCAGGGACACACCCTACAATGAGCAGTTCTTC CSVEVRDTPYNEQFF
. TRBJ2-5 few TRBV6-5 TGTGCCAGCAGTCCCCTTCTTCAGATCCAAGAGACCCAGTACTTC CASSPLLQIQETQYF
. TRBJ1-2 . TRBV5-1 TGCGCCAGCAGCCCAAAAAACTATGGCTACACCTTC CASSPKNYGYTF
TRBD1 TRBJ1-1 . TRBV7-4 TGTGCCAGCAGCTCAGGGGGGCGCAGCACTGAAGCTTTCTTT CASSSGGRSTEAFF
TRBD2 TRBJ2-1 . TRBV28 TGTGCCAGCAGTCTTCCCGCGGGGGGGCCCCATGAGCAGTTCTTC CASSLPAGGPHEQFF
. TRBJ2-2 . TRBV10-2 TGCGCCAGCAGTGTTTACAGGCCAACTGCGAACACCGGGGAGCTGTTTTTT CASSVYRPTANTGELFF
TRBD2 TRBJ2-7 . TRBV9 TGTGCCAGCAGCCCCAGGACTAGCGGGAGGCCCTACGAGCAGTACTTC CASSPRTSGRPYEQYF
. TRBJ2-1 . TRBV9 TGTGCCAGCAGCGTAACCCTAGCGAGTGAGCAGTTCTTC CASSVTLASEQFF
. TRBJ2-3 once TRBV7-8 TGTGCCAGCAGCTGGCACACAGATACGCAGTATTTT CASSWHTDTQYF
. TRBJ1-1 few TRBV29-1 TGCAGCGTTGAAGAGTTCGGCGGGGGGCCTGACACTGAAGCTTTCTTT CSVEEFGGGPDTEAFF
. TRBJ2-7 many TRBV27 TGTGCCAGCAGTTTACAGGGGTCCTACGAGCAGTACTTC CASSLQGSYEQYF
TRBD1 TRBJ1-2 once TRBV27 TGTGCCAGCAGTTCATTCTCTATCGGGACAGGGGGACGAAACTATGGCTACACCTTC CASSSFSIGTGGRNYGYTF
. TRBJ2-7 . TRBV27 TGTGCCAGCAGTTTAAAAGGGACCTACGAGCAGTACTTC CASSLKGTYEQYF
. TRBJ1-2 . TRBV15 TGTGCCACCAGCAGAGAATCCTATGGCTACACCTTC CATSRESYGYTF
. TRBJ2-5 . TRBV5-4 TGTGCCAGCAGCTTGGAGACTGTACAAGAGACCCAGTACTTC CASSLETVQETQYF
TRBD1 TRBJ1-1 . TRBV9 TGTGCCAGCACCCAGGGGGGGAACACTGAAGCTTTCTTT CASTQGGNTEAFF